This T cell receptor (beta chain) was sequenced for a study of CD8 T cells in Susac syndrome. The authors carried out high-throughput sequencing of TCR beta. They applied it to CD8+ and CD4+ T cells obtained from blood. With random hexamers, about 0.5 to 1 ug RNA was reverse transcribed. MiXCR, run by TCRdb on the immunoSEQ multiplex PCR reads, gives a single entry per CDR3 protein. The data show approximately 100,000 distinct CDR3 sequences, with roughly 92% seen just once and roughly 0.12% held by the top ten. Germline values: CDR1 SGHTA, CDR2 FQGNSA. The CDR3 loop spans 13 amino acids. V trimming: 5 bases; J trimming: 3 bases; junction bases outside the gene matches: 2.

This clonotype originated in a human donor in good health. The gene calls are TRBV7-2 and TRBJ2-3, with 7 bases lining up with TRBD1. Specimen: CD8+ T cells from PBMCs. The CDR3: CASSGQATDTQYF. DNA of the CDR3: TGTGCCAGCAGCGGACAGGCAACAGATACGCAGTATTTT.